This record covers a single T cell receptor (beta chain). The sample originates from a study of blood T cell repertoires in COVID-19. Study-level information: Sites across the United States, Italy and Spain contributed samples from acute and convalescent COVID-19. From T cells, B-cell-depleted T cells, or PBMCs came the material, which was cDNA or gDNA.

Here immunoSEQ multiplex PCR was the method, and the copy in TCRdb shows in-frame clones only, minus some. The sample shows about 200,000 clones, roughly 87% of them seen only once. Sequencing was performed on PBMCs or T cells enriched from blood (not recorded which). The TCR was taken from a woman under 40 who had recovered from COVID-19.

This chain's CDR3 is CASSYKDRDLGGYTF. The CDR3 DNA is TGTGCCAGCAGTTACAAGGACAGGGACCTCGGTGGCTACACCTTC. This chain uses TRBV6-5 with TRBJ1-2; 8 positions match TRBD1. The junction had 9 bases not matched to a gene; V was cut back by 2 bases and J by 7 bases. The germline V gene has CDR1 MNHEY and CDR2 SVGAGI. The CDR3 consists of 15 residues.